Sequencing of this TCR beta chain was carried out in a study of cytomegalovirus exposure and HLA in healthy donors. General study findings and limits: Reports described diagnosis of cytomegalovirus status by the classifier as highly specific and sensitive. The study had only CMV serostatus as immune exposure information.

The PCR had 60 Vbeta and 13 Jbeta primers. Using immunoSEQ multiplex PCR, the repertoire was profiled, and TCRdb retains in-frame clones only, with some absent. The sample shows some 150,000 clones, approximately 79% of them seen only once. Notes on this clone: Its antigen is undetermined.

CDR1 and CDR2 from the germline V gene are SGDLS and YYNGEE. The CDR3 contains 15 residues. Trimming cost V 0 bases and J 8 bases, with 12 bases left between them. The sample was PBMCs. The chain recombines TRBV9 with TRBJ1-6, with a possible D match to TRBD1 (5 bases). The sequence came from a woman aged 25-40 years in good health and CMV-seronegative. The CDR3 is CASSVGQGGDSPLHF. The CDR3 bases are TGTGCCAGCAGCGTAGGCCAGGGAGGGGATTCACCCCTCCACTTT.